These T cell receptor beta chains were read from a single sample in a study of blood T cell repertoires in COVID-19. Profiled with immunoSEQ multiplex PCR; TCRdb holds only in-frame clones, not every one. The sample holds approximately 82,000 clones, about 89% seen once. Sample: PBMCs or T cells enriched from blood (not recorded which). Receptor source: a woman aged 50 to 60 with acute COVID-19. The CDR3 runs from the conserved cysteine through the conserved F or W. Fields, in order: CDR3 protein, CDR3 DNA, V gene, D gene, clone size, CDR3 length, J gene. The D gene is left open where the match is weak. Clone size is given for some rows only: seen once, a few or many times, or a class if the clone is expanded.

cdr3_aa: CASSLGLSDQETQYF; cdr3_nt: TGTGCCAGCAGCTTAGGACTTAGCGACCAAGAGACCCAGTACTTC; v_call: TRBV11-3; d_call: -; clone_size: -; cdr3_length: 15; j_call: TRBJ2-5
cdr3_aa: CASSLERLSTEAFF; cdr3_nt: TGTGCCAGCAGCCTAGAGAGACTGAGCACTGAAGCTTTCTTT; v_call: TRBV11-2; d_call: -; clone_size: -; cdr3_length: 14; j_call: TRBJ1-1
cdr3_aa: CASSVLTEDGYTF; cdr3_nt: TGTGCCAGCAGCGTACTGACCGAGGATGGCTACACCTTC; v_call: TRBV4-2; d_call: -; clone_size: -; cdr3_length: 13; j_call: TRBJ1-2
cdr3_aa: CASSPWTSGGITDTQYF; cdr3_nt: TGTGCCAGCAGCCCGTGGACTAGCGGGGGGATCACAGATACGCAGTATTTT; v_call: TRBV7-9; d_call: TRBD2; clone_size: -; cdr3_length: 17; j_call: TRBJ2-3
cdr3_aa: CAWSVLGLPYEQYF; cdr3_nt: TGTGCCTGGAGTGTCTTGGGACTACCCTACGAGCAGTACTTC; v_call: TRBV30; d_call: TRBD2; clone_size: once; cdr3_length: 14; j_call: TRBJ2-7
cdr3_aa: CASSQAGAGGRGNEQFF; cdr3_nt: TGCGCCAGCAGCCAAGCCGGAGCGGGAGGCCGGGGGAATGAGCAGTTCTTC; v_call: TRBV4-3; d_call: TRBD2; clone_size: -; cdr3_length: 17; j_call: TRBJ2-1
cdr3_aa: CASNKRTPNTEAFF; cdr3_nt: TGTGCCAGTAATAAGAGGACACCGAACACTGAAGCTTTCTTT; v_call: TRBV19; d_call: -; clone_size: -; cdr3_length: 14; j_call: TRBJ1-1
cdr3_aa: CASSLARFGRGVYEQYF; cdr3_nt: TGTGCCAGCAGCCTCGCAAGGTTCGGACGGGGAGTCTACGAGCAGTACTTC; v_call: TRBV7-6; d_call: -; clone_size: -; cdr3_length: 17; j_call: TRBJ2-7
cdr3_aa: CASSPPGQGTEAFF; cdr3_nt: TGTGCCAGCAGCCCGCCGGGACAGGGGACTGAAGCTTTCTTT; v_call: TRBV21-1; d_call: -; clone_size: -; cdr3_length: 14; j_call: TRBJ1-1
cdr3_aa: CATSDLTGDTQYF; cdr3_nt: TGTGCCACCAGTGACCTGACAGGAGATACGCAGTATTTT; v_call: TRBV24-1; d_call: -; clone_size: -; cdr3_length: 13; j_call: TRBJ2-3
cdr3_aa: CASRSDTGELFF; cdr3_nt: TGTGCCAGCAGAAGCGATACCGGGGAGCTGTTTTTT; v_call: TRBV6-4; d_call: -; clone_size: -; cdr3_length: 12; j_call: TRBJ2-2
cdr3_aa: CASSTRQFGETQYF; cdr3_nt: TGTGCCAGCAGCACCCGACAGTTCGGAGAGACCCAGTACTTC; v_call: TRBV5-8; d_call: -; clone_size: -; cdr3_length: 14; j_call: TRBJ2-5
cdr3_aa: CASSFTGGPGANVLTF; cdr3_nt: TGTGCCAGCAGCTTTACGGGGGGGCCTGGGGCCAACGTCCTGACTTTC; v_call: TRBV5-5; d_call: TRBD2; clone_size: -; cdr3_length: 16; j_call: TRBJ2-6
cdr3_aa: CASSLGTSGPYEQYF; cdr3_nt: TGTGCCAGCAGCTTGGGGACTAGCGGCCCCTACGAGCAGTACTTC; v_call: TRBV7-2; d_call: TRBD2; clone_size: -; cdr3_length: 15; j_call: TRBJ2-7
cdr3_aa: CASSQGTGGAASNTEAFF; cdr3_nt: TGTGCCAGCAGCCAAGGGACAGGGGGCGCGGCCTCGAACACTGAAGCTTTCTTT; v_call: TRBV4-2; d_call: TRBD1; clone_size: -; cdr3_length: 18; j_call: TRBJ1-1
cdr3_aa: CATSDRRGSGASYNEQFF; cdr3_nt: TGTGCCACCAGTGATCGAAGGGGCAGCGGGGCATCCTACAATGAGCAGTTCTTC; v_call: TRBV24-1; d_call: TRBD2; clone_size: -; cdr3_length: 18; j_call: TRBJ2-1
cdr3_aa: CASSQGPSYGYTF; cdr3_nt: TGTGCCAGCAGCCAGGGGCCCTCCTATGGCTACACCTTC; v_call: TRBV3-1/TRBV3-2; d_call: -; clone_size: -; cdr3_length: 13; j_call: TRBJ1-2
cdr3_aa: CASSLGRVGEIHF; cdr3_nt: TGTGCCAGCAGCTTAGGCAGGGTTGGGGAAATCCACTTT; v_call: TRBV7-8; d_call: -; clone_size: -; cdr3_length: 13; j_call: TRBJ1-6